This T cell receptor (beta chain) was captured by sequencing in a study of cytomegalovirus exposure and HLA in healthy donors. The V and J ends lost 7 bases and 1 base, in that order; junction bases with no gene match: 6. This CDR3 spans 13 amino acids. Germline CDR1 reads SQVTM; CDR2 reads ANQGSEA. With respect to this clone: Its cognate antigen is unknown.

Study-level points and caveats: Some TCR beta chains (more than 150 of them) were listed as cytomegalovirus-associated. Presence/absence results assume similar sequencing depth per donor, which may not hold. For most TCR beta V segments, an earlier analysis put the productive rate at about 87% or about 30% of the time.

This PCR relied on a set of 60 Vbeta primers and 13 Jbeta primers. Data came from immunoSEQ multiplex PCR; TCRdb stores just in-frame clones and leaves some out. The data contain roughly 48,000 clones, approximately 73% of them singletons. The chain uses TRBV29-1 and TRBJ2-5; TRBD2 aligns across 7 bases. The receptor was isolated from a man aged 18 to 30 in good health and CMV-seronegative. Sample: PBMCs. The CDR3 here is CSARGRVQETQYF. Written as DNA, the CDR3 is TGCAGCGCCCGGGGGAGGGTCCAAGAGACCCAGTACTTC.